The rows below give T cell receptor beta chains drawn from one sample of a study of response to subunit inactivated influenza vaccine. TCRdb called the RT-PCR reads again in MiXCR, with one record for every CDR3 protein. Here the sample spans approximately 170,000 distinct CDR3 sequences, 12% being singletons. These data are also associated with another study on T cells expressing NK-cell markers.

Here the sequenced sample was CD8+ T cells sorted from PBMCs, taken approximately 12 days after vaccination. The receptors come from a man in his forties or fifties who received an inactivated influenza vaccine. Each CDR3 is given with its conserved first and last residue. Fields, in order: V gene, D gene, clone size, J gene, CDR3 DNA, CDR3 protein. D genes are given only for firm matches. Size tells how often a clone was seen (once, few, many) or the class of an expanded clone, and some rows leave it out.

TRBV4-1,.,many,TRBJ1-6,TGCGCCAGCAGCCCAGGGGTGAATTCACCCCTCCACTTT,CASSPGVNSPLHF
TRBV7-6,.,many,TRBJ2-1,TGTGCCAGCAGCTTAGGTCGGGAGTCCTACAATGAGCAGTTCTTC,CASSLGRESYNEQFF
TRBV7-8,.,few,TRBJ2-1,TGTGCCAGCAGCTTTATAACGAGCTCCTACAATGAGCAGTTCTTC,CASSFITSSYNEQFF
TRBV19,.,.,TRBJ2-7,TGTGCCAGTAGTATAGAGCGGAGGGGACGGGACGAGCAGTACTTC,CASSIERRGRDEQYF
TRBV3-1,.,few,TRBJ1-1,TGTGCCAGCAGCCCTGGTGCTGGAAGGGACACTGAAGCTTTCTTT,CASSPGAGRDTEAFF
TRBV9,.,few,TRBJ2-7,TGTGCCAGCAGCCTCCGGGACTTTACCTACGAGCAGTACTTC,CASSLRDFTYEQYF
TRBV29-1,TRBD1,few,TRBJ2-7,TGCAGCGTTGAAGGACAGGGGGCGAACTACGAGCAGTACTTC,CSVEGQGANYEQYF
TRBV29-1,TRBD2,.,TRBJ2-1,TGCAGCGCCGGGGGACTAGCGGGGACCGGTGAGCAGTTCTTC,CSAGGLAGTGEQFF
TRBV3-1,.,few,TRBJ2-1,TGTGCCAGCTGTTTCGGGCCTGTCGGCGGCAGAATACCCTACAATGAGCAGTTCTTC,CASCFGPVGGRIPYNEQFF
TRBV12-3/TRBV12-4,.,.,TRBJ2-1,TGTGCCAGCAGCCATGCATTAGCGGATTCCTACAATGAGCAGTTCTTC,CASSHALADSYNEQFF
TRBV5-4,.,.,TRBJ1-1,TGTGCCAGCAGCCAGCCGGGGAACACTGAAGCTTTCTTT,CASSQPGNTEAFF
TRBV27,.,many,TRBJ1-5,TGTGCCAGCAGTTTATTCTTCAGGGGTGGCAATCAGCCCCAGCATTTT,CASSLFFRGGNQPQHF
TRBV10-3,.,.,TRBJ2-7,TGTGCCATCAGTGGGGACAACTCCTACGAGCAGTACTTC,CAISGDNSYEQYF
TRBV9,.,few,TRBJ2-2,TGTGCCAGCAGCGTTGACTCGCTCGGGGAGCTGTTTTTT,CASSVDSLGELFF
TRBV24-1,.,few,TRBJ2-2,TGTGCCACCAGTGATTTAAGATCAGGGTTAAGGCCCGGGGAGCTGTTTTTT,CATSDLRSGLRPGELFF
TRBV20-1,.,.,TRBJ1-2,TGCAGTGCTAGAGTTCTCGGGGACCATGGCTACACCTTC,CSARVLGDHGYTF
TRBV12-3/TRBV12-4,.,.,TRBJ2-1,TGTGCCAGCAGTTTAAGCCCAGGAGCCTACAATGAGCAGTTCTTC,CASSLSPGAYNEQFF
TRBV7-8,TRBD2,few,TRBJ2-1,TGTGCCAGCAGCCTACTAGCGGCGTCCTACAATGAGCAGTTCTTC,CASSLLAASYNEQFF
TRBV29-1,.,.,TRBJ2-3,TGCAGCGCCTCCGGGACCGATGGGCCAGATACGCAGTATTTT,CSASGTDGPDTQYF
TRBV12-3/TRBV12-4,.,.,TRBJ2-1,TGTGCCAGCAGGTTGACCGGACTTGGAGGGAATGAGCAGTTCTTC,CASRLTGLGGNEQFF
TRBV7-9,.,few,TRBJ2-1,TGTGCCAGCTGCCTCGGACATGAGCAGTTCTTC,CASCLGHEQFF
TRBV4-1,.,.,TRBJ1-1,TGCGCCAGCAGCCAAGATCGTAGCCTAACGAACACTGAAGCTTTCTTT,CASSQDRSLTNTEAFF
TRBV6-2/TRBV6-3,.,many,TRBJ2-5,TGTGCCAGCAGTAGGTACCAAGAGACCCAGTACTTC,CASSRYQETQYF
TRBV3-1,TRBD1,many,TRBJ2-1,TGTGCCAGCAGCCAAAACCCGTGGCAGGGGGCCGAAATTAGTTGGCAGTTCTTC,CASSQNPWQGAEISWQFF
TRBV28,.,.,TRBJ2-1,TGTGCCAGCAGTTTATTAGGGGGGAGCTCCTACAATGAGCAGTTCTTC,CASSLLGGSSYNEQFF
TRBV6-1,.,few,TRBJ1-1,TGTGCCAGCAGTGAACAGCGTGAAGCTTTCTTT,CASSEQREAFF
TRBV27,TRBD2,.,TRBJ2-5,TGTGCCAGCAGTTTTACTTCGGGACTAAGAGAAGGGACCCAGTACTTC,CASSFTSGLREGTQYF
TRBV7-9,TRBD1,.,TRBJ2-2,TGTGCCAGCAGCTTAGGGCGGACAGGAACGAACACCGGGGAGCTGTTTTTT,CASSLGRTGTNTGELFF
TRBV27,.,.,TRBJ2-3,TGTGCCAGCAGTTTACTAGGGGGGGCCACAGATACGCAGTATTTT,CASSLLGGATDTQYF
TRBV11-2,TRBD2,.,TRBJ2-7,TGTGCCAGCACCCCCTCTGGGGGGGGAAGCTACGAGCAGTACTTC,CASTPSGGGSYEQYF
TRBV19,TRBD2,many,TRBJ2-3,TGTGCCAGTAGTATGGGACTAGCGGGGGGGCCCGCCCCGTATTTT,CASSMGLAGGPAPYF
TRBV15,TRBD2,.,TRBJ2-5,TGTGCCACCGGAGAAGCGGGAGCGCAAGAGACCCAGTACTTC,CATGEAGAQETQYF
TRBV6-2/TRBV6-3,TRBD1,few,TRBJ2-1,TGTGCCAGCAGTAAGACAGGGAATGAGCAGTTCTTC,CASSKTGNEQFF
TRBV28,.,.,TRBJ2-3,TGTGCCAGCAGTTTATGGTTAACCGGGGCTAACACAGATACGCAGTATTTT,CASSLWLTGANTDTQYF
TRBV27,.,.,TRBJ1-4,TGTGCCAGCAGTTTGGGACCTAGCCGGGTTACGAATAATGAAAAACTGTTTTTT,CASSLGPSRVTNNEKLFF